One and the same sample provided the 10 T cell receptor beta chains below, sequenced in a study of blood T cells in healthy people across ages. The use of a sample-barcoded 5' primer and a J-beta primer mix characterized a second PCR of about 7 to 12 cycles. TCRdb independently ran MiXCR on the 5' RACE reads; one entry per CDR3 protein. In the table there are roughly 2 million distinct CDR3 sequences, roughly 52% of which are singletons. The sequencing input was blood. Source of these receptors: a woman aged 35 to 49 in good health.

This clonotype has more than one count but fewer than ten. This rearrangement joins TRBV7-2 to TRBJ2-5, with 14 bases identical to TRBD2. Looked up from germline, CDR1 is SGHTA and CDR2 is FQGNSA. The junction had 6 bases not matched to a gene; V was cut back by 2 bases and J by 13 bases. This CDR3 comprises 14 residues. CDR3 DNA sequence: TGTGCCAGCAGCTTACCGGGACTAGCGGGGGACTTGTACTTC. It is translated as CASSLPGLAGDLYF.

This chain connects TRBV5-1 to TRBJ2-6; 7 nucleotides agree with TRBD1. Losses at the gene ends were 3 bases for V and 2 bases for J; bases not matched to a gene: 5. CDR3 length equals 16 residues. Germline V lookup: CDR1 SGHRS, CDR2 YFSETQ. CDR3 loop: CASSSTGQTGANVLTF. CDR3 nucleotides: TGCGCCAGCAGCTCGACAGGGCAAACTGGGGCCAACGTCCTGACTTTC.

The CDR3 here is CASSLVARLAGSYNEQFF. The CDR3 nucleotides are TGTGCCAGCAGCTTAGTGGCACGACTAGCCGGCTCCTACAATGAGCAGTTCTTC. V gene TRBV7-2 combines with J gene TRBJ2-1; TRBD2 matches 7 bases. There are 18 residues in the CDR3. V lost 1 base and J lost 0; bases outside the gene matches: 9. Germline values: CDR1 SGHTA, CDR2 FQGNSA. Combining the CDR3 with reference TRBV7-2 and TRBJ2-1 gives the whole variable domain GAGVSQSPSNKVTEKGKDVELRCDPISGHTALYWYRQSLGQGLEFLIYFQGNSAPDKSGLPSDRFSAERTGGSVSTLTIQRTQQEDSAVYLCASSLVARLAGSYNEQFFGPGTRLTVL.

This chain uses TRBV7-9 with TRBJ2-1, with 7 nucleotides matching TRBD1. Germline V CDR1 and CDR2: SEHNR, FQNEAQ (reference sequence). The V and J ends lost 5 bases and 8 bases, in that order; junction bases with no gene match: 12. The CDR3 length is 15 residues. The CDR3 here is CASSTGQRLADEQFF. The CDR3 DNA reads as TGTGCCAGCAGCACGGGACAGCGGTTGGCCGATGAGCAGTTCTTC.

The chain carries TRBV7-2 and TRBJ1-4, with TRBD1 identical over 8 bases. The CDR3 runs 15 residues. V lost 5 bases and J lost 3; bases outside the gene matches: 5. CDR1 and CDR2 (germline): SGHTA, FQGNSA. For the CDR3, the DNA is TGTGCCAGCAGCGCGACAGGGGCCGCTAATGAAAAACTGTTTTTT. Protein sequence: CASSATGAANEKLFF.

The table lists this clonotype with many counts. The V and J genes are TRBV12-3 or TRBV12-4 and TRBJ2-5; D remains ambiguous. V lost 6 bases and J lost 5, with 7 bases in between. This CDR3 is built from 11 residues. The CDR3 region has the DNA TGTGCCAGCAGACTAAGTGAGACCCAGTACTTC. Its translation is CASRLSETQYF.

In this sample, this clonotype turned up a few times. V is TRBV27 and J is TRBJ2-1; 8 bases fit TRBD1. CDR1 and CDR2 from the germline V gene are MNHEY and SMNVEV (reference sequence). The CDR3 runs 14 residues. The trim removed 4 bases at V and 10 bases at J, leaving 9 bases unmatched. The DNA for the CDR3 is TGTGCCAGCAGTTATGACAGGGGTCTGGGAGAGCAGTTCTTC. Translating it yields CASSYDRGLGEQFF.

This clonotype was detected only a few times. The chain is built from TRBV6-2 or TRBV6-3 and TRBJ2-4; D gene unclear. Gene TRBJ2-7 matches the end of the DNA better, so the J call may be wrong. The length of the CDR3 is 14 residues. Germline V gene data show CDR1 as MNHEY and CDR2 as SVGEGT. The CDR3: CASSSQRPEHEQYF. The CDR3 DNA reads TGTGCCAGCAGCTCGCAGAGACCTGAACACGAGCAGTACTTC.

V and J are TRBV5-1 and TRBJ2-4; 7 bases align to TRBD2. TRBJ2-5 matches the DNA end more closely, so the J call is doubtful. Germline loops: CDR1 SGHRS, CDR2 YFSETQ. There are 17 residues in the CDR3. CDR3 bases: TGCGCCAGCAGTTTGATGAGCGGGACCATTGCCGCAGAGACCCAGTACTTC. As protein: CASSLMSGTIAAETQYF.

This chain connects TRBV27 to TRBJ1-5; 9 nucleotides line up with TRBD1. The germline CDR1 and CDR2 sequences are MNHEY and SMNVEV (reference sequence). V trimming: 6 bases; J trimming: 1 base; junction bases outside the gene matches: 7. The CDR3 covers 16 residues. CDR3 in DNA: TGTGCCAGCAGACGTACAGGGGGCGGAAGCAATCAGCCCCAGCATTTT. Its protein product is CASRRTGGGSNQPQHF.